A selection of T cell receptor beta chains follows, all from one sample in a study of blood T cells in healthy people across ages. TCRdb re-called the 5' RACE reads through MiXCR, storing one row per CDR3 protein. The sample consists of approximately 680,000 distinct CDR3 sequences, approximately 31% of them appearing once. Sequencing input: blood. These receptor sequences come from a woman aged 80 or older in good health. The CDR3 runs from the conserved cysteine through the conserved F or W. The D gene is left open where the match is weak. The size of a clone is reported for some rows only, either as once, few or many, or as a class for expanded clones.

-,-,TRBJ2-1,TRBV27,TGTGCCAGCAGTTTAATTCCGCTGAGCTCCTACAATGAGCAGTTCTTC,CASSLIPLSSYNEQFF
TRBD1,once,TRBJ2-1,TRBV7-2,TGTGCCAGCAGCGCCGGCCAGGGGACAGGGGGTTTTGAGCAGTTCTTC,CASSAGQGTGGFEQFF
TRBD2,many,TRBJ2-3,TRBV20-1,TGCAGTGCTACCCGGGGGGAAAGCACAGATACGCAGTATTTT,CSATRGESTDTQYF
-,once,TRBJ1-1,TRBV5-1,TGCGCCAGCAGCTTGGACCCCCTCCATGGTGAAGCTTTCTTT,CASSLDPLHGEAFF
TRBD1,-,TRBJ1-2,TRBV7-9,TGTGCCAGCAGCTTTGACAGGGTGTATGGCTACACCTTC,CASSFDRVYGYTF
-,-,TRBJ1-2,TRBV18,TGTGCCAGCTCGCCACCGGATCTATTCATCGGCTATGGCTACACCTTC,CASSPPDLFIGYGYTF
-,many,TRBJ2-3,TRBV20-1,TGCAGTGCTAGAGATGAGGGGAGGAGCACAGTTACGCAGTATTTT,CSARDEGRSTVTQYF
-,-,TRBJ1-5,TRBV10-2,TGCGCCAGCAGTGAAGGTGGGCAGGTCCGCAATCAGCCCCAGCATTTT,CASSEGGQVRNQPQHF
TRBD2,-,TRBJ2-7,TRBV6-6,TGTGCCAGCAGTTATTCCCCGGGACTAGCGGACAATGAGCAGTACTTC,CASSYSPGLADNEQYF
TRBD2,-,TRBJ2-4,TRBV30,TGTGCCTGGAGCTACGCATGGACTAGCGGGGGGGCACGAAACATTCAGTACTTC,CAWSYAWTSGGARNIQYF
TRBD2,-,TRBJ2-3,TRBV20-1,TGCAGTGCTAGAGACGGGCTAGCGGGAGATACGCAGTATTTT,CSARDGLAGDTQYF